This T cell receptor (beta chain) appears in the sequencing data of a study of control samples from healthy donors and cancer patients. Sequencing used immunoSEQ multiplex PCR; TCRdb keeps in-frame clones, though not all of them. The sample contains around 150,000 clones, roughly 95% of which appear only once. The V gene end was trimmed by 6 bases and the J gene end by 4 bases; junction bases not matched to a gene: 6. CDR3 size: 14 residues. The V gene's germline CDR1 is MDHEN and CDR2 SYDVKM. Sequenced: blood. The chain joins TRBV28 to TRBJ1-1; 9 nucleotides match TRBD1. This sequence was found in a woman aged 30 to 39 in good health. This CDR3 reads CASRRQGDSTEAFF. DNA of the CDR3: TGTGCCAGCAGACGACAGGGGGATAGCACTGAAGCTTTCTTT.